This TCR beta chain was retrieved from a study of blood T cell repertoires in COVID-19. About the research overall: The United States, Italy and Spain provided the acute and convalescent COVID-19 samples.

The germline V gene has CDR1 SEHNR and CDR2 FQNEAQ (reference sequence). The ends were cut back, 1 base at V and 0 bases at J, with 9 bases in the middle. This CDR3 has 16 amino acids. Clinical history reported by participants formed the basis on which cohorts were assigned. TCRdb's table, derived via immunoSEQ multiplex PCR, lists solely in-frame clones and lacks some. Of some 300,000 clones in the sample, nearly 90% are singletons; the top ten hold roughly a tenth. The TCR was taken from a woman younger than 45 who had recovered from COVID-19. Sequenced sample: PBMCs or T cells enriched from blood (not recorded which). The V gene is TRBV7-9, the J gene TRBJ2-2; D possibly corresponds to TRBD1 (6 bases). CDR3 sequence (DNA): TGTGCCAGCAGCTTAGGTACAGGGCCGAACACCGGGGAGCTGTTTTTT. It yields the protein CASSLGTGPNTGELFF.